The entry below describes one T cell receptor beta chain. Its matching antigen is unknown. The data originate from a study of PD-1 blockade in classical Hodgkin lymphoma. Points from the study as a whole: Reasons behind the repertoire differences stay unclear, perhaps disease activity or earlier therapy. Compared with baseline, CD4+ but not CD8+ TCR diversity had risen significantly by C4D1. Newly diagnosed patients were reported to start with lower TCR diversity than healthy donors.

Method: immunoSEQ multiplex PCR; TCRdb's copy keeps in-frame clones and lacks some. The sample comprises about 90,000 clones, under 85% of which are singletons, and about 15% rests with the top ten. Specified time point: cycle 4 day 1 (C4D1), after less than 7 weeks of nivolumab. After autologous stem cell transplantation all patients relapsed, and prior brentuximab vedotin exposure differed between cohorts. Best response was recorded as complete response, partial response or progressive disease. CDR3 size: 15 residues. CDR1 SGHAT and CDR2 FQNNGV come from the germline V gene. J lost 3 bases, V lost 3 bases, and 6 bases had no gene match.

The chain has TRBV11-2 and TRBJ2-5; 8 bases map to TRBD2. This receptor was obtained from a human donor with classical Hodgkin lymphoma. This material consisted of peripheral blood mononuclear cells (PBMCs), taken before the fourth cycle of nivolumab. The CDR3 loop is CASSFAPTSEETQYF. The CDR3 DNA follows: TGTGCCAGCAGCTTCGCTCCGACTAGCGAAGAGACCCAGTACTTC.